This entry lists 28 T cell receptor beta chains sequenced from one sample in a study of T cell responses to AZD1222 COVID-19 vaccine. TCRdb's table, derived via immunoSEQ multiplex PCR, lists solely in-frame clones and lacks some. The table lists about 140,000 clones, 85% to 95% of them singletons, with approximately 12% in the top ten. The specimen comprised peripheral blood, sampled after recovery from COVID-19. The receptors here all came from an adult who had recovered from COVID-19.

This clone appeared a single time. This rearrangement joins TRBV7-9 to TRBJ2-1; no clear D gene. In germline, CDR1 is SEHNR, CDR2 FQNEAQ (reference sequence). V dropped 1 base and J dropped 8 bases, with 12 bases sitting between them. The CDR3 consists of 14 residues. DNA for the CDR3: TGTGCCAGCAGCTTAGTCGCTAGTTTGGATGAGCAGTTCTTC. It codes for CASSLVASLDEQFF.

The chain employs TRBV11-3 and TRBJ1-1, with a weak D call TRBD1 (6 bases). In germline, CDR1 is SGHNT, CDR2 YENEEA. V was trimmed by 4 bases and J by 1 base, leaving 22 bases between them. The CDR3 is 18 amino acids. The CDR3 loop reads CASSSGPGRKGENTEAFF. CDR3 coding DNA: TGTGCCAGCAGCTCGGGCCCCGGGCGAAAGGGGGAGAACACTGAAGCTTTCTTT.

CDR3 sequence: CASSLVAGGVYEQYF. The CDR3 coding sequence is TGCGCCAGCAGCCTTGTAGCGGGAGGGGTCTACGAGCAGTACTTC. The genes are TRBV5-1 and TRBJ2-7, with TRBD2 matching over 11 bases. The CDR3 consists of 15 residues. Germline values: CDR1 SGHRS, CDR2 YFSETQ. V dropped 4 bases and J dropped 3; count of bases not matched to a gene: 6.

The chain couples TRBV19 to TRBJ2-1, with D possibly being TRBD2 (8 bases). Germline lookup yields CDR1 LNHDA and CDR2 SQIVND (reference sequence). This CDR3 comprises 17 residues. V was cut by 7 bases and J by 12 bases, with 31 bases left in between. The CDR3 loop reads CASKDREQAGVKRSQFF. The CDR3 DNA sequence: TGTGCCAGTAAAGACAGGGAGCAAGCGGGGGTCAAACGGTCGCAGTTCTTC.

The table lists this clone with a count of one. The rearrangement uses TRBV18 and TRBJ2-3; D unclear. Deletions cut 3 bases from V and 2 bases from J, with 3 bases between. In germline, CDR1 is KGHSH, CDR2 LQKENI. This CDR3 spans 12 amino acids. The CDR3 sequence: CASSPNTDTQYF. In DNA, the CDR3 is TGTGCCAGCTCACCGAACACAGATACGCAGTATTTT.

The chain couples TRBV19 to TRBJ2-5; D may be TRBD1 (5 bases). V gave up 3 bases and J gave up 2 bases, with 13 bases separating them. The CDR3 spans 15 residues. CDR1 is LNHDA, CDR2 SQIVND, per germline (reference sequence). In DNA form, the CDR3 reads TGTGCCAGTAGTATGACAGCCCAGATTCAAGAGACCCAGTACTTC. Protein product: CASSMTAQIQETQYF.

CDR3 sequence reads: CASSPDLPEAFF. In nucleotides, the CDR3 is TGTGCCAGCAGTCCAGACCTCCCTGAAGCTTTCTTT. This chain joins TRBV12-3 or TRBV12-4 and TRBJ1-1; D is unresolved. The CDR3 length is 12 residues. Trimming took 5 bases from V and 6 from J, leaving 10 bases between them.

The chain recombines TRBV5-5 with TRBJ2-3, with 9 bases matching TRBD2. Germline V CDR1 and CDR2: SGHKS, YYEKEE (reference sequence). This CDR3 is built from 14 residues. The V gene end was trimmed by 3 bases and the J gene end by 6 bases; junction bases not matched to a gene: 5. CDR3 DNA: TGTGCCAGCAGCTCGGGACTAGCAGGGGATACGCAGTATTTT. It translates to CASSSGLAGDTQYF.

The V and J genes are TRBV27 and TRBJ2-7; D uncertain. There are 14 residues in the CDR3. Germline CDR1 reads MNHEY; CDR2 reads SMNVEV (reference sequence). The V and J ends lost 3 bases and 3 bases respectively, with 12 bases between them. DNA of the CDR3: TGTGCCAGCAGTTTGCACAGAAGGGACTACGAGCAGTACTTC. Translating it yields CASSLHRRDYEQYF.

This clone occurred once. V is TRBV5-1 and J is TRBJ2-1; no firm D call. Trimming shortened V by 1 base and J by 8 bases, and 7 bases separated the two germline ends. Germline CDR1 and CDR2: SGHRS and YFSETQ. The CDR3 contains 12 residues. Here the CDR3 reads CASSLNTDEQFF. CDR3 bases: TGCGCCAGCAGCTTGAATACGGATGAGCAGTTCTTC.

This rearrangement joins TRBV5-6 to TRBJ2-5, with D tentatively TRBD1 or TRBD2 (5 bases each). The V end was cut by 4 bases, the J end by 2 bases, with 15 bases between. The CDR3 consists of 15 residues. Germline CDR1 SGHDT, CDR2 YYEEEE. In DNA form, the CDR3 reads TGTGCCAGCAGCGGTGCGGAAGGGGAGCAAGAGACCCAGTACTTC. Translating gives CASSGAEGEQETQYF.

This chain links TRBV29-1 with TRBJ2-7; 8 bases map to TRBD1. The germline CDR1 and CDR2 sequences are SQVTM and ANQGSEA. Germline trimming cut 6 bases from V and 0 bases from J; bases unmatched to any gene: 19. The length of the CDR3 is 18 residues. CDR3 loop: CSVQGAAGAGRSSYEQYF. The CDR3 bases are TGCAGCGTCCAGGGGGCTGCAGGGGCTGGCAGAAGCTCCTACGAGCAGTACTTC.

The chain is built from TRBV7-9 and TRBJ2-1; D assignment may be TRBD1 or TRBD2 (5 bases each). Deletions cut 6 bases from V and 5 bases from J, with 17 bases between. Germline CDR1 SEHNR, CDR2 FQNEAQ (reference sequence). The CDR3 consists of 15 residues. In DNA form, the CDR3 reads TGTGCCAGCAGTCCGCCGGGACCCCGGGACAATGAGCAGTTCTTC. Protein sequence: CASSPPGPRDNEQFF.

The CDR3 sequence is CSVDPGRLNNEQFF. CDR3 in DNA: TGCAGCGTTGACCCCGGGAGACTAAACAATGAGCAGTTCTTC. The V and J genes are TRBV29-1 and TRBJ2-1; D may be TRBD2 (6 bases). V was trimmed by 3 bases and J by 5 bases, leaving 14 bases between them. From germline, CDR1 is SQVTM and CDR2 ANQGSEA. The CDR3 length is 14 residues.

The J gene is TRBJ2-1, the V gene TRBV19; 9 bases are a match to TRBD2. Germline CDR1 reads LNHDA; CDR2 reads SQIVND (reference sequence). The CDR3 is made up of 15 amino acids. Germline trimming cut 1 base from V and 8 bases from J; bases unmatched to any gene: 6. The CDR3 bases are TGTGCCAGTAGTATAGTAGCGGGAGTTCGTCATGAGCAGTTCTTC. Translation: CASSIVAGVRHEQFF.

The V and J genes are TRBV7-6 and TRBJ1-3, with 10 positions matching TRBD1. The germline V gene encodes CDR1 SGHVS and CDR2 FNYEAQ. The CDR3 covers 15 residues. The trim removed 6 bases at V and 7 bases at J, leaving 9 bases unmatched. The CDR3 protein is CASREGTGEYNTIYF. Here the CDR3 DNA reads TGTGCCAGCAGAGAAGGGACAGGGGAGTACAACACCATATATTTT.

The rearrangement links TRBV11-2 to TRBJ2-5; 14 bases align to TRBD2. Germline lookup yields CDR1 SGHAT and CDR2 FQNNGV. This CDR3 spans 17 amino acids. Trimming took 1 base from V and 2 from J; bases not matched to a gene: 3. CDR3 nucleotides: TGTGCCAGCAGCTTAGGACTAGCGGGAGGGAGTCAAGAGACCCAGTACTTC. Residues: CASSLGLAGGSQETQYF.

V is TRBV19 and J is TRBJ2-7; D possibly corresponds to TRBD2 (6 bases). Germline V gives CDR1 LNHDA, CDR2 SQIVND (reference sequence). This CDR3 is built from 14 residues. Trimming removed 6 bases at V and 4 bases at J, with 16 bases between. The CDR3 spells CASSNPGTAYEQYF. DNA of the CDR3: TGTGCCAGTAGCAATCCCGGGACTGCTTACGAGCAGTACTTC.

The chain joins TRBV6-7 to TRBJ2-2; 7 bases align to TRBD1. TRBV6-7 is an open reading frame whose function is uncertain. CDR3 length: 18 residues. V lost 0 bases to trimming and J lost 1 base; unmatched junction nucleotides: 8. The chain's CDR3 is CASSYSKNRTGNTGELFF. The CDR3 DNA sequence: TGTGCCAGCAGTTACTCGAAGAATAGGACAGGGAACACCGGGGAGCTGTTTTTT.

J is TRBJ2-7 and V is TRBV7-9; tentative D call: TRBD1 (7 bases). The V gene lost 1 base and the J gene lost 6 bases, with 16 bases spanning the gap. The CDR3 length is 15 residues. CDR1 is SEHNR and CDR2 is FQNEAQ in the germline V gene (reference sequence). CDR3 residues: CASSLVATGTSEQYF. Written as DNA, the CDR3 is TGTGCCAGCAGCTTAGTGGCGACAGGGACTTCCGAGCAGTACTTC.

CDR3 amino acids: CASSLGFSGGPETQYF. CDR3 DNA sequence: TGTGCCAGCAGCTTGGGTTTTAGCGGCGGCCCAGAGACCCAGTACTTC. The chain employs TRBV5-5 and TRBJ2-5; D perhaps matches TRBD2 (6 bases). CDR3 length equals 16 residues. V was trimmed by 0 bases and J by 4 bases, leaving 16 bases between them. Germline loops: CDR1 SGHKS, CDR2 YYEKEE (reference sequence).

This chain links TRBV27 with TRBJ1-3; D unclear. Germline V gives CDR1 MNHEY, CDR2 SMNVEV (reference sequence). The CDR3 loop spans 11 amino acids. V lost 4 bases to trimming and J lost 5 bases, with 3 bases between them. CDR3 in DNA: TGTGCCAGCAGTTACAGAAACACCATATATTTT. Translating it yields CASSYRNTIYF.

The V call is TRBV28, the J call TRBJ2-2, with TRBD1 identical over 8 bases. The CDR3 loop spans 14 amino acids. Per the germline V gene, CDR1 is MDHEN and CDR2 is SYDVKM. Unmatched junction bases numbered 2, after V lost 4 bases and J lost 4 bases. CDR3 amino acids: CASSWGTGTGELFF. The CDR3 nucleotides are TGTGCCAGCAGTTGGGGGACAGGCACCGGGGAGCTGTTTTTT.

The genes are TRBV27 and TRBJ2-3; D unclear. The length of the CDR3 is 15 residues. Germline loops: CDR1 MNHEY, CDR2 SMNVEV (reference sequence). The V gene lost 5 bases and the J gene lost 5 bases, with 17 bases spanning the gap. The CDR3 reads CASSLPGSNLDTQYF. The CDR3, as DNA: TGTGCCAGCAGTCTCCCGGGCTCAAATCTAGATACGCAGTATTTT.

V is TRBV6-6 and J is TRBJ2-1; 14 bases fit TRBD2. The V and J ends lost 5 bases and 8 bases, in that order; junction bases with no gene match: 14. This CDR3 is built from 18 residues. Per the germline V gene, CDR1 is MNHNY and CDR2 is SVGAGI (reference sequence). CDR3 sequence reads: CASSLPGTSGSRAHEQFF. The CDR3 DNA is TGTGCCAGCAGTCTCCCCGGGACTAGCGGGAGTAGGGCCCATGAGCAGTTCTTC.

V gene TRBV4-1 combines with J gene TRBJ2-7; 8 bases agree with TRBD1. After removal of 0 bases from V and 3 bases from J, the junction contained 7 bases not matched to a gene. CDR1 MGHRA and CDR2 YSYEKL come from the germline V gene. This CDR3 has 16 amino acids. The CDR3 region is CASSQETGVAYYEQYF. CDR3 DNA sequence: TGCGCCAGCAGCCAAGAGACAGGGGTCGCCTACTACGAGCAGTACTTC.

The chain carries TRBV5-1 and TRBJ2-2; 8 bases map to TRBD2. The CDR3 covers 15 residues. J gave up 6 bases and V 5 bases, and 9 bases lay outside the gene matches. In germline, CDR1 is SGHRS, CDR2 YFSETQ. CDR3 DNA sequence: TGCGCCAGCAGACTGGGACTAGAGGCGGCCGGGGAGCTGTTTTTT. Translating it yields CASRLGLEAAGELFF.

The V gene is TRBV4-2, the J gene TRBJ2-1, with a tentative D call TRBD2 (5 bases). V was clipped by 1 base and J by 0 bases, with 10 bases between them. The CDR3 is 16 amino acids. Germline V gene sequence: CDR1 LGHNA, CDR2 YNFKEQ. CDR3 coding DNA: TGTGCCAGCAGCCAAGCTAGCTCAAGCTCCTACAATGAGCAGTTCTTC. It specifies CASSQASSSSYNEQFF.